This T cell receptor (beta chain) comes out of a study of T cells in tumors after PD-1 blockade. Overall study context: A subset received ongoing vismodegib 150 mg daily alongside anti-PD-1 therapy.

Profiled with immunoSEQ multiplex PCR; TCRdb holds only in-frame clones, not every one. Seen here are about 4,200 clones, around 67% observed once, and the top ten hold roughly 7.5%. CDR3 length: 15 residues. The V and J ends lost 0 bases and 3 bases respectively, with 12 bases between them. Germline-derived CDR1 and CDR2 are WSHSY and SAAADI. By proportion, this clone is medium-sized. This specimen includes other DNA sequences encoding the same CDR3. Time point defined: first of two pre-therapy site-matched biopsies roughly eight weeks apart. This clonotype was sampled from a human donor with basal cell carcinoma. The chain links TRBV10-2 to TRBJ2-7; possible D gene TRBD1, 6 bases. The sequencing used tumor tissue, collected before anti-PD-1 treatment. The CDR3 coding sequence is TGCGCCAGCAGTGAGTCGACGAGCAGGGGCTACGAGCAGTACTTC. The encoded protein is CASSESTSRGYEQYF.